The entry below gives a single T cell receptor beta chain sequence along with its context. As yet, its antigen is unknown. TCRdb keeps only in-frame clones here, not all; method: immunoSEQ multiplex PCR. The table has 95,000 or so clones, about 88% seen once. The source of the sample is a study of T cell responses to AZD1222 COVID-19 vaccine. Study information: Doses given second, at about 4 or about 12 weeks, were pooled. Points from the study as a whole: Rises in breadth and depth of Spike-specific TCRs came after two AZD1222 doses. The repertoires were collected only after the peak T cell response. Researchers report vaccine-associated CD4 TCRs spanning spike, with dominance at 160-218 and 743-854.

The germline CDR1 and CDR2 sequences are KGHSH and LQKENI. This CDR3 contains 16 residues. V shed 6 bases and J 5 bases; nucleotides not matched to a gene: 10. The sequencing here drew on peripheral blood, taken on day 0 of AZD1222 vaccination. The chain joins TRBV18 to TRBJ2-5; 12 bases match TRBD1. The clonotype originates from an adult in good health. CDR3 sequence reads: CASSNYWDRGQETQYF. The DNA for the CDR3 is TGTGCCAGCTCGAATTACTGGGACAGGGGGCAGGAGACCCAGTACTTC.